Listed below are T cell receptor beta chains from one sample, sequenced in a study of T cells after yellow fever vaccination. One entry per CDR3 protein results from TCRdb running MiXCR on the 5' RACE reads. The sample includes 250,000 to 400,000 distinct CDR3 sequences, around 4.5% of them seen just once. The material sequenced was PBMCs, taken 15 days after the yellow fever booster vaccination. The receptors shown here come from a young man who received the YFV17D yellow fever vaccine. The CDR3 runs from the conserved cysteine through the conserved F or W. D genes are given only for firm matches. Size values are once, few and many counts, or a class for expanded clones, and some rows have none.

v_call,j_call,clone_size,d_call,cdr3_nt,cdr3_aa
TRBV6-1,TRBJ1-5,NA,NA,TGTGCCAGCAGTGAGCCTGGTCGCAATCAGCCCCAGCATTTT,CASSEPGRNQPQHF
TRBV20-1,TRBJ2-3,NA,TRBD2,TGCAGTGCTAGAGCCCTGACTAGCAGGGCAGATACGCAGTATTTT,CSARALTSRADTQYF
TRBV4-1,TRBJ2-7,NA,NA,TGCGCCAGCAGCCAGTTCGACAGCACCTTTTTCAGCTCCTACGAGCAGTACTTC,CASSQFDSTFFSSYEQYF
TRBV12-3/TRBV12-4,TRBJ2-7,NA,NA,TGTGCCAGCAGGAGGGACGGACCCTACGAGCAGTACTTC,CASRRDGPYEQYF
TRBV10-3,TRBJ1-1,many,NA,TGTGCCATCAGCCAATTGACTGAAGCTTTCTTT,CAISQLTEAFF
TRBV30,TRBJ2-3,NA,NA,TGTGCCTGGAGTGTACTGGGGACTAGCACAGATACGCAGTATTTT,CAWSVLGTSTDTQYF
TRBV20-1,TRBJ2-3,NA,TRBD2,TGCAGTGCTCGGGGCGAGCGGGGGGGCTTATCAGATACGCAGTATTTT,CSARGERGGLSDTQYF
TRBV5-1,TRBJ1-5,NA,TRBD1,TGCGCCAACTTTCCCAAGACAGGGGAAGGCAATCAGCCCCAGCATTTT,CANFPKTGEGNQPQHF
TRBV11-2,TRBJ2-2,few,NA,TGTGCCAGCAGCCACCTCCCGGGTCTATTGGGGGGAAGGGGGGAGCTGTTTTTT,CASSHLPGLLGGRGELFF
TRBV10-3,TRBJ1-5,NA,NA,TGTGCCATCAGTCCAGGGGGCAATCAGCCCCAGCATTTT,CAISPGGNQPQHF
TRBV2,TRBJ1-5,NA,NA,TGTGCCAGCAGTGAAATTGAATGGGAGGGCAATCAGCCCCAGCATTTT,CASSEIEWEGNQPQHF
TRBV18,TRBJ2-4,few,NA,TGTGCCAGCTCACCAAACCCCCCCGGGAACATTCAGTACTTC,CASSPNPPGNIQYF
TRBV20-1,TRBJ2-1,many,NA,TGCAGTGCTAGAGACCCCGCGGGGTATGAGCAGTTCTTC,CSARDPAGYEQFF